Listed below are T cell receptor beta chains from one sample, sequenced in a study of Ad26.COV2.S vaccination and SARS-CoV-2 variants. Profiled with immunoSEQ multiplex PCR; TCRdb holds only in-frame clones, not every one. The sample has hundreds of thousands of clones, 65% to 90% seen once; the top ten hold around a tenth. Sequencing used peripheral blood, obtained in a trial of Ad26.COV2.S vaccine versus placebo. The receptors here all came from a person aged 18-60 years who received the Ad26.COV2.S COVID-19 vaccine or a placebo. Both conserved end residues are part of each CDR3. The order of the fields is J gene, clone size, V gene, D gene, CDR3 protein, CDR3 DNA. A D gene is named only where the DNA matches it firmly. Clone size is stated in some rows and not others, as once, few, many or a class when expanded.

J gene: TRBJ1-1; clone size: .; V gene: TRBV19; D gene: TRBD1; CDR3 protein: CASSPRTGGRTEAFF; CDR3 DNA: TGTGCCAGTAGTCCACGGACAGGGGGAAGAACTGAAGCTTTCTTT
J gene: TRBJ2-3; clone size: .; V gene: TRBV28; D gene: .; CDR3 protein: CASSRPVGGGVGDTQYF; CDR3 DNA: TGTGCCAGCAGTCGGCCTGTCGGGGGAGGAGTTGGAGATACGCAGTATTTT
J gene: TRBJ2-3; clone size: .; V gene: TRBV5-1; D gene: TRBD2; CDR3 protein: CASSFRSGRVFTDTQYF; CDR3 DNA: TGCGCCAGCAGCTTCCGCAGCGGGAGGGTTTTCACAGATACGCAGTATTTT
J gene: TRBJ2-5; clone size: once; V gene: TRBV10-3; D gene: .; CDR3 protein: CAIGSGVRETQYF; CDR3 DNA: TGTGCCATCGGTTCAGGGGTAAGGGAGACCCAGTACTTC
J gene: TRBJ1-2; clone size: once; V gene: TRBV12-3/TRBV12-4; D gene: .; CDR3 protein: CASSLLGHYGYTF; CDR3 DNA: TGTGCCAGCAGTCTTTTGGGGCACTATGGCTACACCTTC
J gene: TRBJ1-1; clone size: .; V gene: TRBV10-3; D gene: TRBD1; CDR3 protein: CAISPAGTGGAEAFF; CDR3 DNA: TGTGCCATCAGTCCCGCCGGGACAGGGGGGGCTGAAGCTTTCTTT
J gene: TRBJ1-3; clone size: .; V gene: TRBV7-2; D gene: .; CDR3 protein: CASSRDRSGRNTIYF; CDR3 DNA: TGTGCCAGCAGCAGAGACAGGAGCGGTCGAAACACCATATATTTT
J gene: TRBJ2-1; clone size: .; V gene: TRBV6-2/TRBV6-3; D gene: .; CDR3 protein: CASSYKGGRGNEQFF; CDR3 DNA: TGTGCCAGCAGTTATAAAGGGGGACGTGGCAATGAGCAGTTCTTC
J gene: TRBJ1-6; clone size: once; V gene: TRBV7-9; D gene: .; CDR3 protein: CASSLSTASSYNSPLHF; CDR3 DNA: TGTGCCAGCAGCTTAAGCACAGCTAGCTCCTATAATTCACCCCTCCACTTT
J gene: TRBJ1-1; clone size: .; V gene: TRBV6-5; D gene: TRBD1; CDR3 protein: CASSFPGGTEAFF; CDR3 DNA: TGTGCCAGCAGTTTTCCAGGGGGAACTGAAGCTTTCTTT
J gene: TRBJ1-1; clone size: once; V gene: TRBV14; D gene: .; CDR3 protein: CASSQEPQGYEAFF; CDR3 DNA: TGTGCCAGCAGCCAAGAGCCGCAGGGCTATGAAGCTTTCTTT
J gene: TRBJ1-1; clone size: .; V gene: TRBV2; D gene: .; CDR3 protein: CASSERSEAFF; CDR3 DNA: TGTGCCAGCAGTGAACGCAGTGAAGCTTTCTTT
J gene: TRBJ1-1; clone size: .; V gene: TRBV5-1; D gene: .; CDR3 protein: CASSSILQGGGTEAFF; CDR3 DNA: TGCGCCAGCAGCTCCATTTTACAGGGAGGCGGAACTGAAGCTTTCTTT
J gene: TRBJ2-3; clone size: once; V gene: TRBV21-1; D gene: .; CDR3 protein: CASSKTLSGAGTDTQYF; CDR3 DNA: TGTGCCAGCAGCAAGACATTATCTGGGGCCGGCACAGATACGCAGTATTTT